The 20 T cell receptor beta chains in this list originate from one sample, sequenced in a study of blood T cell repertoires in COVID-19 (TCRdb year 2020). The library was generated by the immunoSEQ multiplex PCR assay. This immuneACCESS table, as held by TCRdb, lists in-frame sequences with V and J called but not all clones. Of the missing ones, under half trace to an unresolved V gene in checked studies; the others have no known cause. Across this sample there are 40,000 to 50,000 clones, with about 82% seen only once. The ten top clones hold around 64% of the sample. The specimen sequenced was peripheral blood. These receptors were collected from a man between 65 and 85 years old with acute or convalescent COVID-19.

CDR3 loop: CASSFGGRGDSEKLFF. CDR3 nucleotides: TGTGCCAGCAGTTTTGGCGGAAGAGGCGATTCGGAAAAACTGTTTTTT. The gene calls are TRBV27 and TRBJ1-4; no clear D gene. There are 16 residues in the CDR3. Germline V CDR1 and CDR2: MNHEY, SMNVEV (reference sequence). V shed 3 bases and J shed 8 bases, with 19 bases lying between them. Full variable domain (remainder filled in from reference TRBV27 and TRBJ1-4): EAQVTQNPRYLITVTGKKLTVTCSQNMNHEYMSWYRQDPGLGLRQIYYSMNVEVTDKGDVPEGYKVSRKEKRNFPLILESPSPNQTSLYFCASSFGGRGDSEKLFFGSGTQLSVL.

The rearrangement links TRBV29-1 to TRBJ1-1, with 8 nucleotides matching TRBD1. The CDR3 has 13 residues. CDR1 and CDR2 (germline): SQVTM, ANQGSEA. Unmatched junction bases numbered 4, after V lost 6 bases and J lost 1 base. The CDR3: CSVATGGNTEAFF. CDR3 nucleotides: TGCAGCGTGGCTACAGGGGGGAACACTGAAGCTTTCTTT.

The rearrangement links TRBV18 to TRBJ1-2, with 8 bases aligning to TRBD1. This CDR3 spans 15 amino acids. V was pared by 4 bases and J by 8 bases, with 12 bases of the junction left unmatched. The V gene's germline CDR1 is KGHSH and CDR2 LQKENI. CDR3 amino acids: CASSQASTGAAGYTF. Written as DNA, the CDR3 is TGTGCCAGCTCACAAGCCTCGACAGGGGCAGCGGGCTACACCTTC.

DNA for the CDR3: TGTGCCAGCAGTTTTATAGGGACAGGGGTTGTCTCACCCCTCCACTTT. Translation: CASSFIGTGVVSPLHF. This chain uses TRBV28 with TRBJ1-6, with 10 bases lining up with TRBD1. Germline loops: CDR1 MDHEN, CDR2 SYDVKM. The CDR3 spans 16 residues. The J segment lost 10 bases and the V segment lost 3 bases, leaving 9 bases of the junction unmatched.

This chain connects TRBV28 to TRBJ2-1; D possibly corresponds to TRBD2 (5 bases). The germline V and J ends were trimmed by 3 bases and 10 bases, with 16 bases remaining between them. Germline CDR1 MDHEN, CDR2 SYDVKM. The CDR3 consists of 14 residues. As DNA, the CDR3 is TGTGCCAGCAGTTTCTCCGGGATCCGAAGCGAGCAGTTCTTC. Residues: CASSFSGIRSEQFF.

This clone appeared a single time. The J gene is TRBJ1-2, the V gene TRBV15; tentatively, D is TRBD1 (5 bases). V was trimmed by 0 bases and J by 7 bases, leaving 15 bases between them. Germline CDR1 LNHNV, CDR2 YYDKDF (reference sequence). CDR3 length: 15 residues. CDR3 in DNA: TGTGCCACCAGCAGAGATAATTATCAGGGCATTGGCTACACCTTC. Translation: CATSRDNYQGIGYTF. Using reference TRBV15 and TRBJ1-2 for the parts outside the CDR3, the full variable domain is DAMVIQNPRYQVTQFGKPVTLSCSQTLNHNVMYWYQQKSSQAPKLLFHYYDKDFNNEADTPDNFQSRRPNTSFCFLDIRSPGLGDTAMYLCATSRDNYQGIGYTFGSGTRLTVV.

This sequence joins TRBV7-9 and TRBJ1-5; 7 nucleotides line up with TRBD1. V shed 5 bases, J shed 3 bases, and the junction held 7 bases outside the gene matches. The CDR3 runs to 15 residues. Germline values: CDR1 SEHNR, CDR2 FQNEAQ (reference sequence). The CDR3 region has the DNA TGTGCCAGCAGCCTCGGGGACAGCTCCAATCAGCCCCAGCATTTT. Encoded protein: CASSLGDSSNQPQHF. The full variable domain, in which reference TRBV7-9 and TRBJ1-5 provide the parts outside the CDR3, is DTGVSQNPRHKITKRGQNVTFRCDPISEHNRLYWYRQTLGQGPEFLTYFQNEAQLEKSRLLSDRFSAERPKGSFSTLEIQRTEQGDSAMYLCASSLGDSSNQPQHFGDGTRLSIL.

The genes are TRBV30 and TRBJ2-5, with 9 positions matching TRBD1. J gave up 5 bases and V 5 bases, and 6 bases lay outside the gene matches. Germline V gene sequence: CDR1 GTSNPN, CDR2 SVGIG (reference sequence). CDR3 size: 13 residues. CDR3 bases: TGTGCCTGGGGCAGACAGGGGGTTGAGACCCAGTACTTC. This gives the protein CAWGRQGVETQYF.

The chain has TRBV6-6 and TRBJ1-6; D is possibly TRBD1 (6 bases). The CDR3 has 13 residues. Trimming pared 8 bases from V and 7 bases from J, leaving 12 bases between. Germline assignment: CDR1 MNHNY and CDR2 SVGAGI (reference sequence). CDR3 in DNA: TGTGCCAGCCTTACAGGGACCAATTCACCCCTCCACTTT. Translating gives CASLTGTNSPLHF.

This clone was observed a handful of times. The chain couples TRBV9 to TRBJ1-1, with TRBD1 as a possible D gene (6 bases). V gave up 1 base and J gave up 4 bases, with 14 bases separating them. CDR3 length equals 15 residues. CDR1 and CDR2 from the germline V gene are SGDLS and YYNGEE. Written as DNA, the CDR3 is TGTGCCAGCAGCGTATTGGGGGCTGGGGGCACTGAAGCTTTCTTT. Translating it yields CASSVLGAGGTEAFF. Supplemented by reference TRBV9 and TRBJ1-1, the full variable domain reads DSGVTQTPKHLITATGQRVTLRCSPRSGDLSVYWYQQSLDQGLQFLIQYYNGEERAKGNILERFSAQQFPDLHSELNLSSLELGDSALYFCASSVLGAGGTEAFFGQGTRLTVV.

The chain has TRBV18 and TRBJ2-2; 9 bases line up with TRBD1. Germline values: CDR1 KGHSH, CDR2 LQKENI. The CDR3 is 15 amino acids. The ends lost 6 bases at V and 1 base at J; junction bases unmatched: 3. CDR3: CASSAGQGNTGELFF. The CDR3 nucleotides are TGTGCCAGCTCGGCGGGACAGGGGAACACCGGGGAGCTGTTTTTT.

The chain couples TRBV30 to TRBJ1-2; 10 bases map to TRBD1. Germline CDR1 is GTSNPN and CDR2 is SVGIG (reference sequence). Unmatched junction bases numbered 1, after V lost 3 bases and J lost 3 bases. The CDR3 spans 13 residues. DNA of the CDR3: TGTGCCTGGAGCGGGACAGGGGACTATGGCTACACCTTC. It is translated as CAWSGTGDYGYTF.

The rearrangement uses TRBV18 and TRBJ1-2; 11 positions agree with TRBD1. Germline values: CDR1 KGHSH, CDR2 LQKENI. The trim removed 5 bases at V and 6 bases at J, leaving 11 bases unmatched. The CDR3 spans 16 residues. CDR3 DNA sequence: TGTGCCAGCTCAGATCCCGGGACAGGGGGGACGGATGGCTACACCTTC. It translates to CASSDPGTGGTDGYTF.

V and J are TRBV2 and TRBJ1-6, with TRBD1 matching over 7 bases. V was pared by 3 bases and J by 8 bases, with 4 bases of the junction left unmatched. The CDR3 is 14 residues long. Germline V gene sequence: CDR1 SNHLY, CDR2 FYNNEI. The DNA for the CDR3 is TGTGCCAGCAGTGACTGGCAGGGGGATTCACCCCTCCACTTT. Translating it yields CASSDWQGDSPLHF. Full variable domain (remainder filled in from reference TRBV2 and TRBJ1-6): EPEVTQTPSHQVTQMGQEVILRCVPISNHLYFYWYRQILGQKVEFLVSFYNNEISEKSEIFDDQFSVERPDGSNFTLKIRSTKLEDSAMYFCASSDWQGDSPLHFGNGTRLTVT.

V usage is TRBV3-1 (or the pseudogene TRBV3-2) and J usage is TRBJ2-2; 7 bases line up with TRBD2. CDR1 and CDR2 (germline): LGHDT, YNNKEL (reference sequence). This CDR3 region has 13 residues. V lost 4 bases to trimming and J lost 4 bases; unmatched junction nucleotides: 0. The CDR3 here is CASSLAGTGELFF. The CDR3 DNA sequence: TGTGCCAGCAGCCTAGCGGGCACCGGGGAGCTGTTTTTT.

This rearrangement joins TRBV13 to TRBJ1-6; a weak D match, TRBD1 (6 bases). V was pared by 0 bases and J by 11 bases, with 14 bases between. Germline values: CDR1 PRHDT, CDR2 FYEKMQ (reference sequence). The CDR3 has 15 amino acids. The CDR3 coding sequence is TGTGCCAGCAGCTTAGGTTACAGGGAGGGGGCACCCCTCCACTTT. Its translation is CASSLGYREGAPLHF.

This clone was picked up a small number of times. CDR3 sequence reads: CASSLKGTGGPGSTEAFF. The CDR3 coding sequence is TGTGCCAGCAGCTTAAAGGGAACAGGGGGACCGGGAAGCACTGAAGCTTTCTTT. The V call is TRBV7-3, the J call TRBJ1-1, with TRBD1 matching over 8 bases. After removal of 1 base from V and 4 bases from J, the junction contained 14 bases not matched to a gene. The CDR3 loop spans 18 amino acids. Germline loops: CDR1 SGHTA, CDR2 FQGTGA.

The chain joins TRBV7-2 to TRBJ1-1; 7 bases agree with TRBD1. The CDR3 loop spans 14 amino acids. Germline trimming cut 5 bases from V and 4 bases from J; bases unmatched to any gene: 7. Per germline, CDR1 SGHTA and CDR2 FQGNSA. CDR3 region: CASSTDRWSTEAFF. CDR3 nucleotide sequence: TGTGCCAGCAGCACGGACAGGTGGAGCACTGAAGCTTTCTTT.

This clone occurred once. The rearrangement joins TRBV18 to TRBJ2-3; 7 bases match TRBD1. Unmatched junction bases numbered 11, after V lost 6 bases and J lost 2 bases. CDR1 is KGHSH and CDR2 is LQKENI in the germline V gene. CDR3 size: 16 residues. The CDR3 DNA sequence: TGTGCCAGCTCCCCCAGGGGGTCGAGAATCACAGATACGCAGTATTTT. Its translation: CASSPRGSRITDTQYF.

This chain connects TRBV28 to TRBJ1-6, with 8 bases fitting TRBD1. V shed 5 bases and J 11 bases; nucleotides not matched to a gene: 11. Per germline, CDR1 MDHEN and CDR2 SYDVKM. This CDR3 spans 15 amino acids. In nucleotides, the CDR3 is TGTGCCAGCAGTGCCGGACAGGGCTTTGACCCACCCCTCCACTTT. This encodes CASSAGQGFDPPLHF. The entire variable domain, with the rest obtained from reference TRBV28 and TRBJ1-6, is as follows: DVKVTQSSRYLVKRTGEKVFLECVQDMDHENMFWYRQDPGLGLRLIYFSYDVKMKEKGDIPEGYSVSREKKERFSLILESASTNQTSMYLCASSAGQGFDPPLHFGNGTRLTVT.